Listed below are T cell receptor beta chains from one sample, sequenced in a study of OX40 agonist ivuxolimab in advanced cancers. The repertoire was sequenced with immunoSEQ multiplex PCR; TCRdb's copy has only in-frame clones and lacks some. The sample consists of some 49,000 clones, over 75% of them appearing once. Material: CD4+ or CD8+ T cells sorted from blood, obtained in a trial of the OX40 agonist ivuxolimab. The receptors here all came from an adult with an advanced solid tumor such as melanoma, head and neck, liver or kidney cancer. The CDR3 runs from the conserved cysteine through the conserved F or W. D genes are given only for firm matches. The size of a clone is reported for some rows only, either as once, few or many, or as a class for expanded clones.

D	J	size	V	DNA	CDR3
NA	TRBJ1-2	NA	TRBV4-1	TGCGCCAGCAGCCAAGAAGGGAATAACTATGGCTACACCTTC	CASSQEGNNYGYTF
NA	TRBJ1-2	NA	TRBV11-1	TGTGCCAGCAGCCCGTCCGGATCCAACTATGGCTACACCTTC	CASSPSGSNYGYTF
NA	TRBJ1-4	NA	TRBV6-1	TGTGCCAGCAGTGGACGACAAAAATACAGGGAAAAACTGTTTTTT	CASSGRQKYREKLFF
NA	TRBJ1-1	NA	TRBV15	TGTGCCACCAGCAGGAGTCCCCAGGCCCTCCCGGGAGCTTTCTTT	CATSRSPQALPGAFF
TRBD2	TRBJ2-1	once	TRBV19	TGTGCCAGTAGTGGGCTAGCGGGAGGGTTGTACTACAATGAGCAGTTCTTC	CASSGLAGGLYYNEQFF
NA	TRBJ2-3	NA	TRBV12-5	TGTGCTAGTGGTCATCCCGAAGGTGGGGCAGATACGCAGTATTTT	CASGHPEGGADTQYF
NA	TRBJ2-5	NA	TRBV9	TGTGCCAGCAGCGTAGATTCGGCGTCAGGCTGGGAGACCCAGTACTTC	CASSVDSASGWETQYF
TRBD1	TRBJ2-7	NA	TRBV27	TGTGCCAGCAGTTCGAACGAAGCCGGGACAGGGCACGACGAGCAGTACTTC	CASSSNEAGTGHDEQYF
NA	TRBJ2-5	NA	TRBV7-8	TGTGCCAGCAGCTTACAGCCAGGAGCGGAGACCCAGTACTTC	CASSLQPGAETQYF
TRBD1	TRBJ2-1	NA	TRBV5-6	TGTGCCAGCAGCCTGGGACAGGGGAGAGCCTACAATGAGCAGTTCTTC	CASSLGQGRAYNEQFF
NA	TRBJ2-1	once	TRBV7-6	TGTGCCAGCAGCTTAGGACGGGCGAATGAGCAGTTCTTC	CASSLGRANEQFF
TRBD1	TRBJ2-1	NA	TRBV2	TGTGCCAGCAGTGCACATCCGGGACAGGGTATCAATGAGCAGTTCTTC	CASSAHPGQGINEQFF
NA	TRBJ1-1	few	TRBV2	TGTGCCAGCAGTGGTCGACAGCAGACCACTGAAGCTTTCTTT	CASSGRQQTTEAFF
NA	TRBJ2-3	NA	TRBV4-1	TGCGCCAGCAGCCCCGGCCGTAGCACAGATACGCAGTATTTT	CASSPGRSTDTQYF
NA	TRBJ2-1	NA	TRBV6-6	TGTGCCAGCAGTTACGAACAGGGTTTGGAGCAGTTCTTC	CASSYEQGLEQFF
NA	TRBJ2-2	NA	TRBV10-1	TGCGCCAGCAGTGAGCCTACCTCCGGGGAGCTGTTTTTT	CASSEPTSGELFF